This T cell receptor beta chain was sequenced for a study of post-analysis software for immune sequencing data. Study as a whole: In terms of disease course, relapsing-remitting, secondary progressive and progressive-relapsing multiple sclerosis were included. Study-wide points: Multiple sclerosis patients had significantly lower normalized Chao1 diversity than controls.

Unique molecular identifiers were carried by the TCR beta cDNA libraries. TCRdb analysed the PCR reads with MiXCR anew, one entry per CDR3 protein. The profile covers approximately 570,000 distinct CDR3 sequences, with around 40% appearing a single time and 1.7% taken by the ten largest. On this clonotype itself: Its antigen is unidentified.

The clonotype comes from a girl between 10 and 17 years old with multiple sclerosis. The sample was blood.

The CDR3 reads CAIKGRDRVHEQFF. CDR3 DNA sequence: TGTGCCATCAAGGGCCGGGACAGGGTCCATGAGCAGTTCTTC. The chain recombines TRBV10-3 with TRBJ2-1, with 9 bases aligning to TRBD1. Trimming at V came to 7 bases and at J to 8 bases, leaving 9 bases not matched to a gene. CDR3 length: 14 amino acids. Germline V gene sequence: CDR1 ENHRY, CDR2 SYGVKD.